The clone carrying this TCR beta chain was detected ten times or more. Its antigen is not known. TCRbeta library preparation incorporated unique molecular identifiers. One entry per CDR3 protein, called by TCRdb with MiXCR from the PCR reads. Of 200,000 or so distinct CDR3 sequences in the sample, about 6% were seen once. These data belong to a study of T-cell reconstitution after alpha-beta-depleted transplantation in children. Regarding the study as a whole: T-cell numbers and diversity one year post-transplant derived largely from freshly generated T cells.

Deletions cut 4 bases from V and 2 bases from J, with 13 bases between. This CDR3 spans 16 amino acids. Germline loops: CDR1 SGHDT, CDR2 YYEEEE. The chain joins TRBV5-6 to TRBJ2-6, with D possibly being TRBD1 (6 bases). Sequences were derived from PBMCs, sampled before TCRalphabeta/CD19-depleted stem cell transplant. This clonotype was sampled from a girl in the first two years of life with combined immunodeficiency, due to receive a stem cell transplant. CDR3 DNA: TGTGCCAGCAGCCCAGGAACAGGGCCTGGGGCCAACGTCCTGACTTTC. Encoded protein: CASSPGTGPGANVLTF.